This TCR beta chain was identified in a study of blood T cells in healthy people across ages. Findings and limits, study-wide: The study found more naive CD4+ cells and higher diversity in long-lived than aged donors. When one million T cells were used, diversity estimates were thought to be underestimates.

Using a J-beta primer mix together with a sample-barcoded 5' primer, a second PCR was run for about 6 to 11 cycles. TCRdb redid the calling of the 5' RACE reads with MiXCR, one entry per CDR3 protein. The sample lists about 1,500,000 distinct CDR3 sequences, 42% occurring once. A word on this clonotype: Its antigen is not identified.

The CDR3 covers 15 residues. Unmatched junction bases numbered 4, after V lost 7 bases and J lost 1 base. Germline CDR1 is MNHEY and CDR2 is SVGEGT. What was sequenced was blood. The rearrangement uses TRBV6-2 or TRBV6-3 and TRBJ2-3; 11 bases map to TRBD2. This receptor was identified in a woman between 18 and 29 years old in good health. The DNA for the CDR3 is TGTGCCAGCACCCCACTAGCGGGAGGCACAGATACGCAGTATTTT. It translates to CASTPLAGGTDTQYF.